The clone carrying this TCR beta chain was picked up one time. The sample originates from a study of blood T cell repertoires in COVID-19. Germline assignment: CDR1 MNHEY and CDR2 SMNVEV (reference sequence). This CDR3 is built from 14 residues. Trimming cost V 5 bases and J 5 bases; bases outside gene matches: 7. This table comes from immunoSEQ multiplex PCR, and its TCRdb copy is limited to in-frame clones, with some not included. The table records roughly 380,000 clones, roughly four fifths of them present only once. The gene calls are TRBV27 and TRBJ2-7; 9 bases line up with TRBD1. Sequenced sample: peripheral blood. The sequence came from a human donor with acute or convalescent COVID-19. The donor label of this sample is uncertain. CDR3 region: CASSPPGQGNEQYF. In nucleotides, the CDR3 is TGTGCCAGCAGTCCTCCGGGACAGGGTAACGAGCAGTACTTC.